These T cell receptor beta chains were read from a single sample in a study. Each CDR3 protein is one row after TCRdb ran MiXCR on the RT-PCR reads. Here the sample spans approximately 720,000 distinct CDR3 sequences, 13% to 15% being singletons. The sequencing input was memory CD4+ T cells from blood. The receptors originated from a female donor in good health, serving as a healthy control. The CDR3 runs from the conserved cysteine through the conserved F or W. D genes are given only for firm matches. Size is stated for part of the rows, as once, few or many counts, or as a class when the clone is expanded.

cdr3_nt cdr3_aa v_call d_call clone_size j_call
TGTGCCAGCAGCGACCTAGCGGGAGAATCCTACGAGCAGTACTTC CASSDLAGESYEQYF TRBV6-2/TRBV6-3 TRBD2 NA TRBJ2-7
TGTGCCAGCAGCTATTATAGCGGCGGGAACCCCACCGGGGAGCTGTTTTTT CASSYYSGGNPTGELFF TRBV7-2 NA few TRBJ2-2
TGTGCCAGCAGCTACGCGGGGGCTGAAGCTTTCTTT CASSYAGAEAFF TRBV14 NA many TRBJ1-1
TGTGCCGCGGGACTAGCGGGAGTTTCGGACAATGAGCAGTTCTTC CAAGLAGVSDNEQFF TRBV6-6 TRBD2 NA TRBJ2-1
TGCGCCAGCAGCGACGACAGGGGCGCAGATACGCAGTATTTT CASSDDRGADTQYF TRBV5-1 TRBD1 NA TRBJ2-3
TGTGCCAGCAGCTTGGGGCTCCGTCCTATAGCGGGAGGCACAGATACGCAGTATTTT CASSLGLRPIAGGTDTQYF TRBV11-2 TRBD2 few TRBJ2-3
TGTGCCAGCAGTGCGCCGGGACAGATATTCCAGTCTGGGGCCAACGTCCTGACTTTC CASSAPGQIFQSGANVLTF TRBV12-3/TRBV12-4 TRBD1 NA TRBJ2-6
TGCAGTGCCCCAGACCCCAATGGTGGGAGTGAGCAGTTCTTC CSAPDPNGGSEQFF TRBV20-1 NA many TRBJ2-1
TGTGCCAGCAGATCCCCGGGACTAGCGGATACGCAGTATTTT CASRSPGLADTQYF TRBV6-5 TRBD2 many TRBJ2-3
TGTGCCAGCAGCTTAGGGTCGGGGCAGACCTACGAGCAGTACTTC CASSLGSGQTYEQYF TRBV11-3 NA many TRBJ2-7
TGTGCCAGCAGCTTTGGACAGGGTAGGAATTCACCCCTCCACTTT CASSFGQGRNSPLHF TRBV7-2 TRBD1 few TRBJ1-6
TGTGCCAGCAGCTTAGAAGGACGACTTATGAACACTGAAGCTTTCTTT CASSLEGRLMNTEAFF TRBV7-3 NA few TRBJ1-1
TGCAGTGCTAGAGCCCCATATCGAGGGGACGACACTGAAGCTTTCTTT CSARAPYRGDDTEAFF TRBV20-1 NA NA TRBJ1-1
TGTGCCAGCAGCCGTGGGTCCCTGGGTGAAAAACTGTTTTTT CASSRGSLGEKLFF TRBV7-2 NA few TRBJ1-4
TGCGCCAGCAGCGCGGAACAGGGGAGGAACGAGCAGTACTTC CASSAEQGRNEQYF TRBV5-1 NA many TRBJ2-7
TGCAGTGCTAGGATCCCAAGCGGCGATGAGACCCAGTACTTC CSARIPSGDETQYF TRBV20-1 NA few TRBJ2-5
TGTGCCAGCAGTGAATATCACATTGGACAGGGGGCCGGGAGCACCGGGGAGCTGTTTTTT CASSEYHIGQGAGSTGELFF TRBV6-1 TRBD1 NA TRBJ2-2
TGTGCCACCCAGGTTCCAGGCGTCAATGAGCAGTTCTTC CATQVPGVNEQFF TRBV24-1 NA many TRBJ2-1
TGTGCCAGCAGTCAATCCCGGGACAGGGTGGACTATGGCTACACCTTC CASSQSRDRVDYGYTF TRBV7-9 TRBD1 NA TRBJ1-2
TGCAGTGCGCAACTAGCGGGAGTCTCGGATACGCAGTATTTT CSAQLAGVSDTQYF TRBV20-1 TRBD2 many TRBJ2-3
TGTGCCAGCAAATATAATCTAGCGGGGGCGGACGAGCAGTACTTC CASKYNLAGADEQYF TRBV27 TRBD2 many TRBJ2-7
TGTGCCAGCAGCCCCGGGGGGACAGGCGGTAATGAAAAACTGTTTTTT CASSPGGTGGNEKLFF TRBV7-6 TRBD1 NA TRBJ1-4
TGTGCCACCCAAGACAACACAGATACGCAGTATTTT CATQDNTDTQYF TRBV10-3 NA many TRBJ2-3
TGTGCCAGCAGTTTATCGGCAGGGAGTAGCAATCAGCCCCAGCATTTT CASSLSAGSSNQPQHF TRBV27 NA few TRBJ1-5
TGTGCCAGCAGCTTAGAGTTCTATGGCTACACCTTC CASSLEFYGYTF TRBV7-9 NA many TRBJ1-2
TGTGCCATCAGTGAGATGCCCCCGGGACAGAGTAATGAAAAACTGTTTTTT CAISEMPPGQSNEKLFF TRBV10-3 TRBD1 few TRBJ1-4
TGTGCCAGCAGCCCTCCATCGACTAGCGGGGGGGCGAATGAGCAGTTCTTC CASSPPSTSGGANEQFF TRBV3-1 TRBD2 NA TRBJ2-1
TGTGCCAGCAGCGACTTCCTGACGAACACCGGGGAGCTGTTTTTT CASSDFLTNTGELFF TRBV6-1 NA NA TRBJ2-2
TGTGCCAGCAGTTCCGGGACAGGGGGCTTTTTGGCTTTCTTT CASSSGTGGFLAFF TRBV12-3/TRBV12-4 TRBD1 many TRBJ1-1
TGCAGTGCTAGAGATCCCCGGACTAGCGACCAATACGAGCAGTACTTC CSARDPRTSDQYEQYF TRBV20-1 TRBD2 few TRBJ2-7
TGTGCCAGCATGCCCCAACGGGGATTCTCGGGAAAACTGTTTTTT CASMPQRGFSGKLFF TRBV6-5 NA NA TRBJ1-4
TGTGCCAGCAGTTACTTGGGTCAGTATCAGCCCCAGCATTTT CASSYLGQYQPQHF TRBV6-5 NA few TRBJ1-5
TGCGCCTGGCTAGCGGGGCTCTCCTACGAGCAGTACTTC CAWLAGLSYEQYF TRBV20-1 TRBD2 few TRBJ2-7
TGTGCCAGCAGTAAAGGGGGTACTGAAGCTTTCTTT CASSKGGTEAFF TRBV6-5 NA many TRBJ1-1
TGCAGTGCTAGTTCGGGGCCCAATCAGCCCCAGCATTTT CSASSGPNQPQHF TRBV20-1 NA few TRBJ1-5
TGTGCCAGCAGCTTAGGCTCGGGCGGGAGGCCAGATACGCAGTATTTT CASSLGSGGRPDTQYF TRBV7-9 TRBD2 few TRBJ2-3
TGTGCCACCAGCGGAGAGCCGAGACAGGCATCCGAGCAGTACTTC CATSGEPRQASEQYF TRBV15 NA many TRBJ2-7
TGTGCCAGCAGTTTAGGCAGCGGGAGTAGCTACGAGCAGTACTTC CASSLGSGSSYEQYF TRBV6-6 TRBD2 many TRBJ2-7
TGTGCCAGCAGTTTGGGCAATTGGATCTCTGAAGCTTTCTTT CASSLGNWISEAFF TRBV27 NA NA TRBJ1-1
TGTGCCAGCAGCCTGAGACAGGTCTCCTACGAGCAGTACTTC CASSLRQVSYEQYF TRBV7-6 NA many TRBJ2-7
TGCGCCAGCAGCTTGGGGGGGACCGACCATTACGAGCAGTACTTC CASSLGGTDHYEQYF TRBV5-1 NA few TRBJ2-7
TGTGCCAGCATTTTACGAGGGACAGGGGGTTTCTACAATGAGCAGTTCTTC CASILRGTGGFYNEQFF TRBV27 TRBD1 few TRBJ2-1
TGCGCCAGCAGTTCCGGACAGGCCGGGGAGCTGTTTTTT CASSSGQAGELFF TRBV5-1 TRBD1 many TRBJ2-2
TGTGCCAGCAGCTTGGCAACTTCCGGGACAGGGAACACCGGGGAGCTGTTTTTT CASSLATSGTGNTGELFF TRBV7-6 TRBD1 NA TRBJ2-2
TGTGCCAGCAGCCCGCGTACAGGGGCCGGCAATGAGCAGTTCTTC CASSPRTGAGNEQFF TRBV3-1 TRBD1 NA TRBJ2-1
TGTGCCAGCAGGCACGGACTAGCGGGAAACCCCAATGAGCAGTTCTTC CASRHGLAGNPNEQFF TRBV12-3/TRBV12-4 TRBD2 many TRBJ2-1
TGTGCCAGCAGTTTCTCATTCACAGGGGACACTGAAGCTTTCTTT CASSFSFTGDTEAFF TRBV27 TRBD1 NA TRBJ1-1
TGCGCCAGCAGCTTGGACACGGGAGCCCTTGGTGAGCAGTTCTTC CASSLDTGALGEQFF TRBV5-1 NA NA TRBJ2-1